Below are 11 T cell receptor beta chains sequenced from a single sample in a study of T cells in Graves' hyperthyroidism and ophthalmopathy. Amplified regions were TCR beta CDR3 sequences from RNA transcripts. The TCR CDR3 first-round RT-PCR relied on the HTBI primer set. MiXCR was run by TCRdb on the multiplex PCR reads, yielding one entry per CDR3 protein. The sample has 490,000 or so distinct CDR3 sequences; about 22% are singletons. Sequenced sample: blood. Receptors originate from a woman in her 70s with Graves' ophthalmopathy.

The chain employs TRBV20-1 and TRBJ1-2; D not certain. Germline CDR1 is DFQATT and CDR2 is SNEGSKA (reference sequence). The CDR3 is 13 amino acids. V dropped 6 bases and J dropped 5 bases, with 16 bases sitting between them. Here the CDR3 DNA reads TGCAGTGCCTGGACCCCGCGGACGTATGGCTACACCTTC. Translated: CSAWTPRTYGYTF.

J is TRBJ1-1 and V is TRBV7-3; weak D call: TRBD1 (5 bases). The CDR3 consists of 15 residues. The V gene's germline CDR1 is SGHTA and CDR2 FQGTGA. The V and J ends lost 5 bases and 0 bases respectively, with 13 bases between them. CDR3: CASSLMGGLNTEAFF. CDR3 in DNA: TGTGCCAGCAGCCTAATGGGGGGATTGAACACTGAAGCTTTCTTT.

This clonotype has at least ten counts. The rearrangement uses TRBV28 and TRBJ1-5, with D possibly TRBD1 on 6 matching bases. Germline V gene sequence: CDR1 MDHEN, CDR2 SYDVKM. The CDR3 runs 16 residues. Trimming pared 2 bases from V and 1 base from J, leaving 12 bases between. CDR3 in amino acids: CASSLLPGTSNQPQHF. DNA for the CDR3: TGTGCCAGCAGTTTACTCCCAGGGACAAGCAATCAGCCCCAGCATTTT.

The V and J genes are TRBV30 and TRBJ1-2; D is perhaps TRBD1 (6 bases). The CDR3 loop spans 12 amino acids. Trimming shortened V by 3 bases and J by 8 bases, and 13 bases separated the two germline ends. CDR1 GTSNPN and CDR2 SVGIG come from the germline V gene (reference sequence). In DNA form, the CDR3 reads TGTGCCTGGAGGCCAGGGGTTGTAGGCTACACCTTC. This encodes CAWRPGVVGYTF.

The chain uses TRBV5-1 and TRBJ1-2; TRBD1 matches at 7 bases. Germline V gives CDR1 SGHRS, CDR2 YFSETQ. The ends lost 1 base at V and 8 bases at J; junction bases unmatched: 5. This CDR3 region has 13 residues. CDR3 amino acids: CASSLLTGVGYTF. The DNA for the CDR3 is TGCGCCAGCAGCTTGTTAACAGGGGTCGGCTACACCTTC. Supplemented by reference TRBV5-1 and TRBJ1-2, the full variable domain reads KAGVTQTPRYLIKTRGQQVTLSCSPISGHRSVSWYQQTPGQGLQFLFEYFSETQRNKGNFPGRFSGRQFSNSRSEMNVSTLELGDSALYLCASSLLTGVGYTFGSGTRLTVV.

V usage is TRBV7-2 and J usage is TRBJ2-2; TRBD1 matches at 9 bases. The CDR3 is 15 amino acids. The V and J ends lost 4 bases and 5 bases, in that order; junction bases with no gene match: 5. The germline CDR1 and CDR2 sequences are SGHTA and FQGNSA. CDR3 sequence: CASSSGTGMTGELFF. The CDR3 coding sequence is TGTGCCAGCAGCTCCGGGACAGGGATGACCGGGGAGCTGTTTTTT.

This clonotype occurred many times. The rearrangement joins TRBV11-2 to TRBJ2-3; D not certain. The V and J ends lost 4 bases and 5 bases respectively, with 7 bases between them. In germline, CDR1 is SGHAT, CDR2 FQNNGV. CDR3 length: 12 amino acids. The CDR3 loop reads CASSSAGDTQYF. The CDR3 bases are TGTGCCAGCAGCTCCGCCGGAGATACGCAGTATTTT.

This clonotype turned up a few times. V usage is TRBV29-1 and J usage is TRBJ2-1; D is perhaps TRBD2 (5 bases). V dropped 3 bases and J dropped 0 bases, with 15 bases sitting between them. Germline values: CDR1 SQVTM, CDR2 ANQGSEA. The CDR3 runs to 16 residues. In DNA form, the CDR3 reads TGCAGCGTTGAGGGAGCGGCCCAACTCTCCTACAATGAGCAGTTCTTC. Translation gives CSVEGAAQLSYNEQFF.

V gene TRBV30 combines with J gene TRBJ2-7; weak D call: TRBD1 (5 bases). Trimming stripped 0 bases from V and 3 bases from J, with 12 bases between. Germline V lookup: CDR1 GTSNPN, CDR2 SVGIG (reference sequence). The CDR3 extends over 14 amino acids. The CDR3 coding sequence is TGTGCCTGGAGTGTAAAACAGGCCCACTACGAGCAGTACTTC. It specifies CAWSVKQAHYEQYF. Full variable domain (remainder filled in from reference TRBV30 and TRBJ2-7): SQTIHQWPATLVQPVGSPLSLECTVEGTSNPNLYWYRQAAGRGLQLLFYSVGIGQISSEVPQNLSASRPQDRQFILSSKKLLLSDSGFYLCAWSVKQAHYEQYFGPGTRLTVT.

The chain links TRBV6-6 to TRBJ1-1; D is perhaps TRBD1 (5 bases). The CDR3 extends over 11 amino acids. Trimming removed 0 bases from V and 12 bases from J, with 8 bases in between. Germline loops: CDR1 MNHNY, CDR2 SVGAGI (reference sequence). The CDR3 loop reads CASSYSGPSFF. DNA for the CDR3: TGTGCCAGCAGTTACTCGGGACCCTCTTTCTTT.

This clonotype was observed many times. The V and J genes are TRBV7-3 and TRBJ2-5, with 8 nucleotides matching TRBD2. This CDR3 contains 14 residues. Trimming took 0 bases from V and 5 from J; bases not matched to a gene: 2. Germline V gene data show CDR1 as SGHTA and CDR2 as FQGTGA. This CDR3 reads CASSLTAGAETQYF. CDR3 in DNA: TGTGCCAGCAGCTTAACAGCGGGAGCGGAGACCCAGTACTTC.